These T cell receptor beta chains were read from a single sample in a study of T cell responses to AZD1222 COVID-19 vaccine. Libraries were prepared by immunoSEQ multiplex PCR; TCRdb keeps only in-frame clonotypes and omits some of them. The sample shows over 100,000 clones, about 90% of them seen only once. Material: peripheral blood, obtained on day 0 of AZD1222 vaccination. The receptors here all came from an adult in good health. The CDR3 runs from the conserved cysteine through the conserved F or W. A D gene is named only where the DNA matches it firmly. Clone size appears in some rows only: once, few, many, or a class for an expanded clone.

NA,TRBD2,15,TRBV2,TRBJ2-1,CASSERTSGRNEQFF,TGTGCCAGCAGTGAAAGGACTAGCGGGAGAAATGAGCAGTTCTTC
once,NA,11,TRBV29-1,TRBJ1-3,CSVETFRTIYF,TGCAGCGTTGAGACATTTCGCACCATATATTTT
NA,NA,14,TRBV2,TRBJ1-5,CASSSTWGGQPQHF,TGTGCCAGCAGCTCGACCTGGGGGGGGCAGCCCCAGCATTTT
NA,TRBD2,15,TRBV5-1,TRBJ2-1,CASTVGTSGNNEQFF,TGCGCCAGCACCGTTGGGACTAGCGGGAACAATGAGCAGTTCTTC
once,TRBD2,17,TRBV15,TRBJ2-7,CATSRGLLAGVTYEQYF,TGTGCCACCTCCCGGGGTTTGCTAGCGGGAGTCACCTACGAGCAGTACTTC
once,NA,15,TRBV21-1,TRBJ2-1,CASSKRLAGVNEQFF,TGTGCCAGCAGCAAGAGACTAGCGGGAGTCAATGAGCAGTTCTTC
few,NA,14,TRBV19,TRBJ1-6,CASSPGRGNSPLHF,TGTGCCAGTAGTCCCGGGAGGGGGAATTCACCCCTCCACTTT
once,NA,14,TRBV6-5,TRBJ2-3,CASSYLLASDTQYF,TGTGCCAGCAGTTACCTCCTAGCCTCAGATACGCAGTATTTT
NA,NA,16,TRBV4-1,TRBJ1-4,CASSLTAGWTNEKLFF,TGCGCCAGCAGCCTTACGGCCGGTTGGACTAATGAAAAACTGTTTTTT
NA,NA,14,TRBV19,TRBJ1-5,CASSIRDTHQPQHF,TGTGCCAGTAGTATCCGGGACACTCATCAGCCCCAGCATTTT
NA,NA,14,TRBV12-5,TRBJ1-4,CASGYTGTNEKLFF,TGTGCTAGTGGTTACACGGGGACTAATGAAAAACTGTTTTTT
NA,NA,13,TRBV6-4,TRBJ1-5,CASSLDRDQPQHF,TGTGCCAGCAGTTTGGACAGAGATCAGCCCCAGCATTTT
NA,NA,14,TRBV15,TRBJ1-1,CATSRGGAAPEAFF,TGTGCCACCAGCAGGGGGGGGGCAGCCCCAGAAGCTTTCTTT
NA,TRBD1,15,TRBV19,TRBJ1-2,CASSILRTGVKGYTF,TGTGCCAGTAGTATACTACGGACAGGCGTGAAGGGCTACACCTTC
NA,NA,13,TRBV7-9,TRBJ1-1,CASSASVGTEAFF,TGTGCCAGCAGCGCAAGTGTTGGCACTGAAGCTTTCTTT
NA,NA,17,TRBV4-1,TRBJ2-1,CASSRTPSGTSYNEQFF,TGCGCCAGCAGCCGGACCCCCAGCGGGACATCCTACAATGAGCAGTTCTTC
NA,NA,18,TRBV4-1,TRBJ1-3,CASSQDFMQRASGNTIYF,TGCGCCAGCAGCCAAGATTTTATGCAGCGAGCCTCTGGAAACACCATATATTTT
once,NA,16,TRBV11-2,TRBJ1-3,CASSLPGSLSGNTIYF,TGTGCCAGCAGCTTGCCCGGATCGCTCTCTGGAAACACCATATATTTT
NA,NA,11,TRBV12-3/TRBV12-4,TRBJ1-2,CASTSVGGYTF,TGTGCCAGCACTTCCGTTGGGGGCTACACCTTC
NA,NA,15,TRBV7-2,TRBJ1-5,CASSLGTGSDQPQHF,TGTGCCAGCAGCTTAGGAACAGGGTCGGATCAGCCCCAGCATTTT
NA,TRBD1,16,TRBV7-8,TRBJ1-4,CASSLPTGGVYEKLFF,TGTGCCAGCAGCTTACCGACAGGGGGGGTGTATGAAAAACTGTTTTTT
NA,NA,14,TRBV6-1,TRBJ1-5,CASSERIGNQPQHF,TGTGCCAGCAGTGAACGAATTGGCAATCAGCCCCAGCATTTT
NA,NA,15,TRBV4-3,TRBJ2-5,CASSQGGNGKETQYF,TGCGCCAGCAGCCAAGGAGGAAACGGCAAAGAGACCCAGTACTTC
NA,TRBD1,15,TRBV5-6,TRBJ2-7,CASSRDRLFSYEQYF,TGTGCCAGCAGCCGGGACAGGTTATTCTCCTACGAGCAGTACTTC
NA,NA,13,TRBV11-2,TRBJ1-2,CASSFDRVAGYTF,TGTGCCAGCAGCTTTGATAGGGTTGCCGGCTACACCTTC
NA,TRBD1,13,TRBV24-1,TRBJ2-3,CATGQGVSDTQYF,TGTGCCACCGGGCAGGGGGTATCAGATACGCAGTATTTT
NA,NA,13,TRBV19,TRBJ1-5,CASSTRVHQPQHF,TGTGCCAGTAGTACCCGGGTCCATCAGCCCCAGCATTTT
NA,NA,12,TRBV12-3/TRBV12-4,TRBJ1-1,CASSYAAGEAFF,TGTGCCAGCAGTTACGCGGCAGGTGAAGCTTTCTTT
once,NA,15,TRBV5-1,TRBJ2-7,CASSFTGRFPYEQYF,TGCGCCAGCAGCTTTACAGGGCGCTTCCCCTACGAGCAGTACTTC
NA,TRBD1,16,TRBV5-4,TRBJ2-5,CASSPLVRGNGETQYF,TGTGCCAGCAGCCCCCTAGTCAGGGGGAACGGAGAGACCCAGTACTTC
NA,NA,12,TRBV11-3,TRBJ2-7,CASSLGQNTQYF,TGTGCCAGCAGCTTGGGGCAAAATACGCAGTACTTC
many,TRBD2,15,TRBV3-1/TRBV3-2,TRBJ2-5,CASSQAQAGKETQYF,TGTGCCAGCAGCCAAGCTCAAGCGGGGAAAGAGACCCAGTACTTC
NA,NA,10,TRBV20-1,TRBJ2-7,CSASRDEQYF,TGCAGTGCTAGTAGGGACGAGCAGTACTTC
NA,NA,13,TRBV5-6,TRBJ1-1,CASSSTKNTEAFF,TGTGCCAGCAGCTCGACAAAGAACACTGAAGCTTTCTTT
once,NA,15,TRBV6-5,TRBJ2-3,CASRPQGWHEDTQYF,TGTGCCAGCAGACCCCAGGGTTGGCATGAGGATACGCAGTATTTT
NA,NA,15,TRBV19,TRBJ1-6,CASSIDDQGRSPLHF,TGTGCCAGTAGTATAGATGATCAGGGACGGTCACCCCTCCACTTT
NA,NA,13,TRBV12-3/TRBV12-4,TRBJ1-3,CAYQGDSGNTIYF,TGTGCCTACCAGGGAGACTCTGGAAACACCATATATTTT
once,NA,16,TRBV19,TRBJ1-5,CATNSPQGGITQPQHF,TGTGCCACGAACTCCCCCCAGGGTGGAATTACTCAGCCCCAGCATTTT
NA,NA,13,TRBV10-3,TRBJ1-4,CASGENANEKLFF,TGTGCCTCGGGGGAGAACGCTAATGAAAAACTGTTTTTT
once,TRBD1,19,TRBV4-2,TRBJ1-4,CASSQDTIQGTGWNEKLFF,TGTGCCAGCAGCCAAGATACCATTCAGGGGACAGGGTGGAATGAAAAACTGTTTTTT
NA,NA,16,TRBV4-2,TRBJ1-3,CASSQNNLGTGNTIYF,TGTGCCAGCAGCCAAAACAACCTCGGCACTGGAAACACCATATATTTT
NA,NA,15,TRBV25-1,TRBJ2-3,CASSESGARTDTQYF,TGTGCCAGCAGTGAATCGGGGGCCCGCACAGATACGCAGTATTTT
NA,NA,16,TRBV6-5,TRBJ1-1,CASSYSGDWGNTEAFF,TGTGCCAGCAGTTACTCAGGAGACTGGGGGAACACTGAAGCTTTCTTT
NA,NA,16,TRBV4-1,TRBJ1-5,CASSQGRADSNQPQHF,TGCGCCAGCAGCCAAGGGAGGGCAGATAGCAATCAGCCCCAGCATTTT
many,NA,14,TRBV7-7,TRBJ1-1,CASSLAQGGTEAFF,TGTGCCAGCAGCTTAGCCCAGGGTGGAACTGAAGCTTTCTTT
NA,TRBD2,15,TRBV27,TRBJ2-7,CASSPIAGGLYEQYF,TGTGCCAGCAGTCCAATAGCGGGGGGGCTATACGAGCAGTACTTC
NA,NA,12,TRBV24-1,TRBJ1-2,CATFASLCGYTF,TGTGCCACCTTTGCTTCCCTATGTGGCTACACCTTC
NA,TRBD1,14,TRBV7-9,TRBJ1-1,CASSSGTGFSEAFF,TGTGCCAGCAGCTCCGGGACAGGGTTCTCTGAAGCTTTCTTT
NA,TRBD1,15,TRBV3-1/TRBV3-2,TRBJ2-2,CASSLRQGLPGELFF,TGTGCCAGCAGCCTGCGACAGGGGTTACCCGGGGAGCTGTTTTTT
NA,NA,15,TRBV5-4,TRBJ2-7,CASSLESGVSYEQYF,TGTGCCAGCAGCTTGGAATCCGGGGTTTCCTACGAGCAGTACTTC
NA,TRBD1,14,TRBV19,TRBJ1-5,CATAPGQGYQPQHF,TGTGCCACCGCTCCGGGACAGGGCTATCAGCCCCAGCATTTT
NA,NA,14,TRBV9,TRBJ2-7,CASSVDAGSYEQYF,TGTGCCAGCAGCGTAGATGCAGGGAGCTACGAGCAGTACTTC
NA,TRBD1,13,TRBV11-2,TRBJ2-5,CASSLEPQGASYF,TGTGCCAGCAGCTTAGAACCTCAGGGGGCGTCTTACTTC
NA,TRBD1,15,TRBV5-4,TRBJ2-3,CASSRDRDRGDTQYF,TGTGCCAGCAGCCGGGACAGGGACAGGGGAGATACGCAGTATTTT
NA,TRBD2,15,TRBV4-2,TRBJ2-3,CASSQVSGGANTQYF,TGTGCCAGCAGCCAAGTTAGCGGGGGGGCCAATACGCAGTATTTT
NA,NA,11,TRBV30,TRBJ1-1,CAWSLRSLAFF,TGTGCCTGGAGTTTGCGATCTTTAGCTTTCTTT
NA,NA,15,TRBV7-7,TRBJ2-5,CASSRDSRKGETQYF,TGTGCTAGCAGCCGAGACTCCCGAAAAGGAGAGACCCAGTACTTC
NA,NA,17,TRBV6-1,TRBJ2-5,CASSEGVARPPRETQYF,TGTGCCAGCAGTGAAGGGGTAGCGCGCCCTCCACGGGAGACCCAGTACTTC
NA,NA,14,TRBV4-1,TRBJ2-3,CASSQDWGGDTQYF,TGCGCCAGCAGCCAAGACTGGGGAGGAGATACGCAGTATTTT